This is a list of T cell receptor beta chains from one sample in a study of shared clonotypes between healthy human individuals. Data came from immunoSEQ multiplex PCR; TCRdb stores just in-frame clones and leaves some out. The sample includes about 2.1 million clones, around 93% seen only once; the top ten take 1.5% to 2%. Specimen: naive CD8+ T cells from PBMCs. Receptors were obtained from a man between 18 and 29 years old in good health. Some clones in this sample may be carry-over from other donors' samples. Both conserved end residues are part of each CDR3. A D gene is named only where the DNA matches it firmly. Clone size, where shown, is once, few, many, or a class for clones that have expanded.

TRBV11-3,NA,NA,TRBJ2-5,TGTGCCAGCAGGCGAGAAGAGACCCAGTACTTC,CASRREETQYF
TRBV11-2,NA,NA,TRBJ2-7,TGTGCCAGCAGCTTAGTCGAGCACGAGCAGTACTTC,CASSLVEHEQYF
TRBV4-3,NA,NA,TRBJ2-5,TGCGCCAGCAGCCAAGGACGGCTAGGAGAAATCCAAGAGACCCAGTACTTC,CASSQGRLGEIQETQYF
TRBV5-8,NA,NA,TRBJ1-1,TGTGCCAGCAGCATGGTAGACGCGAACACTGAAGCTTTCTTT,CASSMVDANTEAFF
TRBV27,NA,NA,TRBJ2-7,TGTGCCAGCAGTTTAAGGCTAGCTCCATACGAGCAGTACTTC,CASSLRLAPYEQYF
TRBV6-5,NA,NA,TRBJ2-7,TGTGCCAGCGCAATCCGTCCACCTCCTTCCTACGAGCAGTACTTC,CASAIRPPPSYEQYF
TRBV13,NA,TRBD2,TRBJ2-7,TGTGCCAGCAGCAGCGGACTAGCGGATTACGAGCAGTACTTC,CASSSGLADYEQYF
TRBV10-3,few,TRBD2,TRBJ2-7,TGTGCCATCAGTGGACTAGCGGCCTACGAGCAGTACTTC,CAISGLAAYEQYF
TRBV13,NA,TRBD2,TRBJ2-1,TGTGCCAGCAGCAAAAACCCGGGAGGGCCGCATGAGCAGTTCTTC,CASSKNPGGPHEQFF
TRBV11-2,few,TRBD1,TRBJ1-2,TGTGCCAGCAGCACCCCGGGACAGGCCTATGGCTACACCTTC,CASSTPGQAYGYTF
TRBV6-5,NA,NA,TRBJ2-1,TGTGCCAGCAGTCCAGATTACCGGGTGAATGAGCAGTTCTTC,CASSPDYRVNEQFF
TRBV5-1,NA,NA,TRBJ2-7,TGCGCCAGCAGTCTCGACCGGCCCTACGAGCAGTACTTC,CASSLDRPYEQYF
TRBV13,NA,NA,TRBJ2-7,TGTGCCAGCACCCCCCCGGTTAGGGGCTACGAGCAGTACTTC,CASTPPVRGYEQYF
TRBV9,once,NA,TRBJ2-6,TGTGCCAGCAGCGTCGGGGCTTTAGGTTCTGGGGCCAACGTCCTGACTTTC,CASSVGALGSGANVLTF
TRBV11-2,NA,NA,TRBJ1-1,TGTGCCAGCAGCCACTGGCAGAACACTGAAGCTTTCTTT,CASSHWQNTEAFF
TRBV27,NA,NA,TRBJ1-5,TGTGCCAGCAGTTTAGGAGGGATCAATCAGCCCCAGCATTTT,CASSLGGINQPQHF
TRBV28,NA,TRBD2,TRBJ2-2,TGTGCCAGCAGTAGACTAGCGCAGGACACCGGGGAGCTGTTTTTT,CASSRLAQDTGELFF
TRBV27,NA,NA,TRBJ2-1,TGTGCCAGCAGTACCCCCACAGGGTTCGATGAGCAGTTCTTC,CASSTPTGFDEQFF
TRBV10-1,NA,NA,TRBJ2-2,TGCGCCAGCAGTGGGAGGGACGCCCCGGGGACCGGGGAGCTGTTTTTT,CASSGRDAPGTGELFF
TRBV5-6,NA,NA,TRBJ2-5,TGTGCCAGCGGGCTAAGCGGTCTAAAAGAGACCCAGTACTTC,CASGLSGLKETQYF
TRBV5-8,once,NA,TRBJ1-1,TGTGCCAGCAGCTTAATGGGCCTGAACACTGAAGCTTTCTTT,CASSLMGLNTEAFF
TRBV6-6,NA,NA,TRBJ1-2,TGTGCCAGCAGGGGGGATGGCTACACCTTC,CASRGDGYTF
TRBV6-1,NA,NA,TRBJ2-7,TGTGCCAGCAGTGTATACGAGCAGTACTTC,CASSVYEQYF
TRBV7-9,NA,TRBD2,TRBJ2-1,TGTGCCAGCAGCCCTGGGACTAGCGGGGGCTCCTACAATGAGCAGTTCTTC,CASSPGTSGGSYNEQFF
TRBV4-1,NA,NA,TRBJ1-1,TGCGCCAGCAGCTTTCGGGCCTCGAACACTGAAGCTTTCTTT,CASSFRASNTEAFF
TRBV27,NA,NA,TRBJ2-7,TGTGCCAGCAGTTTATTCCCTGGCAACGAGCAGTACTTC,CASSLFPGNEQYF
TRBV5-6,NA,NA,TRBJ2-3,TGTGCCAGCAGCTCACGGGACTTTAGCACAGATACGCAGTATTTT,CASSSRDFSTDTQYF
TRBV27,NA,NA,TRBJ1-5,TGTGCCAGCAGTTTATCTGTTGAGGGAGGTCAGCCCCAGCATTTT,CASSLSVEGGQPQHF
TRBV19,NA,NA,TRBJ1-1,TGTGCCAGTAGTATAACAATGAACACTGAAGCTTTCTTT,CASSITMNTEAFF
TRBV27,NA,NA,TRBJ2-3,TGTGCCAGCAGTTTTCGGGATACGCAGTATTTT,CASSFRDTQYF
TRBV6-4,NA,NA,TRBJ2-3,TGTGCCAGCAGTGAAGGGATTGGTGAGACAGATACGCAGTATTTT,CASSEGIGETDTQYF
TRBV28,NA,NA,TRBJ1-1,TGTGCCAGCAGTTTAGCGCCAGGCGGTGAAGCTTTCTTT,CASSLAPGGEAFF
TRBV7-6,NA,NA,TRBJ2-6,TGTGCCAGCAGCTTCGAGGTTGGGGTACTCAGCTCTGGGGCCAACGTCCTGACTTTC,CASSFEVGVLSSGANVLTF
TRBV7-9,NA,NA,TRBJ2-7,TGTGCCAGCAGCTTAGATTTGGATCCGCGGAGCTCCTACGAGCAGTACTTC,CASSLDLDPRSSYEQYF
TRBV28,NA,TRBD2,TRBJ2-3,TGTGCCAGCAGTTTACCCCCTAGCGGGAGCGGGGCGAACACAGATACGCAGTATTTT,CASSLPPSGSGANTDTQYF
TRBV7-9,NA,NA,TRBJ2-3,TGTGCCAGCAGCTGGTGGGAGCCATTAGGAGATACGCAGTATTTT,CASSWWEPLGDTQYF
TRBV28,NA,NA,TRBJ1-5,TGTGCCAGCAGTATCAGGGGAGACTACGTATCGTCTAGCAATCAGCCCCAGCATTTT,CASSIRGDYVSSSNQPQHF
TRBV6-5,NA,NA,TRBJ2-7,TGTGCCAGCAGTTACGGCCAGCCCTACGAGCAGTACTTC,CASSYGQPYEQYF
TRBV6-6,NA,NA,TRBJ2-7,TGTGCCAGCAGTTACTCGATACGTGGCTCTCTCTACGAGCAGTACTTC,CASSYSIRGSLYEQYF
TRBV27,once,TRBD1,TRBJ2-7,TGTGCCAGCAGACTCGGGACAGGAGCCTACGAGCAGTACTTC,CASRLGTGAYEQYF
TRBV15,NA,NA,TRBJ2-3,TGTGCCACCAGCAGAGAGGAGGGAGGATGGCCAGATACGCAGTATTTT,CATSREEGGWPDTQYF
TRBV28,NA,NA,TRBJ2-7,TGTGCCACCATGATACAGGGAGGGTTTCACGAGCAGTACTTC,CATMIQGGFHEQYF
TRBV5-1,NA,TRBD1,TRBJ2-7,TGCGCCAGCAGCCTAGGACAGGGGGCCTTCTACGAGCAGTACTTC,CASSLGQGAFYEQYF
TRBV5-1,NA,TRBD1,TRBJ1-1,TGCGCCAGCAGCTTCGCGGGACAGGGAGCTGAAGCTTTCTTT,CASSFAGQGAEAFF
TRBV5-6,NA,TRBD1,TRBJ1-4,TGTGCCAGCAGCTTGGGGGACAGTAATGAAAAACTGTTTTTT,CASSLGDSNEKLFF
TRBV30,NA,NA,TRBJ2-7,TGTGCCTGGAGGGGGGCCTACGAGCAGTACTTC,CAWRGAYEQYF
TRBV7-3,NA,TRBD1,TRBJ1-2,TGTGCCAGCAGCTCTCCCGGGACAGCCTATGGCTACACCTTC,CASSSPGTAYGYTF
TRBV4-3,few,TRBD1,TRBJ1-1,TGCGCCAGCAGCCCCGACAGGGGGAACACTGAAGCTTTCTTT,CASSPDRGNTEAFF
TRBV7-9,NA,TRBD2,TRBJ2-1,TGTGCCAGCAGCTCTCCACGGACTAGCTTCGATGAGCAGTTCTTC,CASSSPRTSFDEQFF